The rows below give T cell receptor beta chains drawn from one sample of a study of radiotherapy plus CTLA-4 blockade in lung cancer. Using immunoSEQ multiplex PCR, the repertoire was profiled, and TCRdb retains in-frame clones only, with some absent. This sample has about 98,000 clones, with just over 85% found just once. Sequenced material: peripheral blood, taken from a patient treated with radiotherapy plus ipilimumab. These receptor sequences come from a human donor with non-small cell lung cancer that progressed on radiotherapy plus ipilimumab. CDR3s include the opening cysteine and the closing phenylalanine or tryptophan. A D gene is named only where the DNA matches it firmly. Part of the rows lack a size; the others show once, few, many or a class for expanded clones.

NA TRBJ1-5 TRBV19 TRBD1 TGTGCCAGTAGTCAATTCTTAGGACAGGCTACGTCGGGTCAGCCCCAGCATTTT CASSQFLGQATSGQPQHF
NA TRBJ2-3 TRBV5-1 NA TGCGCCAGCAGCACAGGAGGCCTAGGCACAGATACGCAGTATTTT CASSTGGLGTDTQYF
NA TRBJ2-3 TRBV2 TRBD2 TGTGCCACCCTCCGGGAGGGCTTAGATACGCAGTATTTT CATLREGLDTQYF
NA TRBJ2-3 TRBV2 TRBD1 TGTGCCAGCAGGGGGGACAGCGACACAGATACGCAGTATTTT CASRGDSDTDTQYF
NA TRBJ1-2 TRBV5-6 NA TGTGCCAGCAGCCCTATAGGGGCGGACGCCGGCGGCTACACCTTC CASSPIGADAGGYTF
NA TRBJ2-5 TRBV6-6 NA TGTGCCAGCAGCGAGGAGGAGACCCAGTACTTC CASSEEETQYF
few TRBJ2-1 TRBV6-1 NA TGTGCCAGCAGCGAGTATGTTGAGCAGTTCTTC CASSEYVEQFF
NA TRBJ2-1 TRBV2 NA TGTGCCAGCAGTGAATGGGGGCTAGCGGACTCCTACAATGAGCAGTTCTTC CASSEWGLADSYNEQFF
NA TRBJ2-7 TRBV7-2 TRBD2 TGTGCCAGCAGCTTAATATGGGGGGGGAGCTTTGAGCAGTACTTC CASSLIWGGSFEQYF
NA TRBJ2-3 TRBV7-7 TRBD1 TGTGCTAGCAGCTTAGTGGAACAGGGGCGAAATACGCAGTATTTT CASSLVEQGRNTQYF
NA TRBJ2-6 TRBV5-6 NA TGTGCCAGCACGGGGGGACAGACAATTTCTGGGGCCAACGTCCTGACTTTC CASTGGQTISGANVLTF
NA TRBJ2-5 TRBV2 NA TGTGCCAGCAGTGGTCTAGCGAAGCAAGAGACCCAGTACTTC CASSGLAKQETQYF
once TRBJ2-3 TRBV6-1 TRBD2 TGTGCCAGCATCCGACTAGCGGGAGCGACAGATACGCAGTATTTT CASIRLAGATDTQYF
NA TRBJ2-1 TRBV7-9 TRBD2 TGTGCCAGCAGCGTCCTGGGAGCGGGACCCTACAATGAGCAGTTCTTC CASSVLGAGPYNEQFF
NA TRBJ1-1 TRBV2 NA TGTGCCAGCAGCGACAGGCGAGGGGGTAACACTGAAGCTTTCTTT CASSDRRGGNTEAFF
NA TRBJ2-3 TRBV9 NA TGTGCCAGCAGCGTAGCAGGACGACCGCCCCCGGGAGATACGCAGTATTTT CASSVAGRPPPGDTQYF
NA TRBJ1-1 TRBV7-9 NA TGTGCCAGCAGTCACCCGGACGAGAACACTGAAGCTTTCTTT CASSHPDENTEAFF